These 16 T cell receptor beta chains were sequenced from one sample in a study of beta chain features in type 1 diabetes. The authors reverse transcribed all of the isolated RNA, so sequencing captured expressed TCRB transcripts. Here immunoSEQ multiplex PCR was the method, and the copy in TCRdb shows in-frame clones only, minus some. The sample contains hundreds of thousands of clones, 30% of which appear only once. Sequenced input: naive CD4+ T cells from blood. These receptors were taken from a man between 18 and 29 years old in good health.

This clone has a single count. The germline gene is not matched at one end of the junction; a read error may be the cause. The chain uses TRBV7-7 and TRBJ2-2, with D perhaps TRBD2 (7 bases). The CDR3 covers 17 residues. Germline-derived CDR1 and CDR2 are SSHAT and FNYEAQ (reference sequence). The CDR3 nucleotides are TGTGCTAGCAGCTTAGCACAGGGCGGACTAGTTTCCGGGGAGCTGTTTTTT. This encodes CASSLAQGGLVSGELFF.

This sequence joins TRBV15 and TRBJ1-1; D gene ambiguous. V lost 5 bases and J 0 bases, leaving 7 bases between the germline ends. This CDR3 has 13 amino acids. CDR1 is LNHNV and CDR2 is YYDKDF in the germline V gene (reference sequence). The CDR3 bases are TGTGCCACCAGCTCTGCGTTGAACACTGAAGCTTTCTTT. Translated: CATSSALNTEAFF. The whole variable domain, remainder taken from reference TRBV15 and TRBJ1-1, is DAMVIQNPRYQVTQFGKPVTLSCSQTLNHNVMYWYQQKSSQAPKLLFHYYDKDFNNEADTPDNFQSRRPNTSFCFLDIRSPGLGDTAMYLCATSSALNTEAFFGQGTRLTVV.

The genes are TRBV7-9 and TRBJ2-7, with TRBD1 matching over 9 bases. V shed 5 bases, J shed 2 bases, and the junction held 7 bases outside the gene matches. This CDR3 has 15 residues. Germline V CDR1 and CDR2: SEHNR, FQNEAQ (reference sequence). The CDR3, as DNA: TGTGCCAGCAGCCCGCGTGGACAGGGGACCTACGAGCAGTACTTC. Translation: CASSPRGQGTYEQYF. Filled out from reference TRBV7-9 and TRBJ2-7, the complete variable domain reads DTGVSQNPRHKITKRGQNVTFRCDPISEHNRLYWYRQTLGQGPEFLTYFQNEAQLEKSRLLSDRFSAERPKGSFSTLEIQRTEQGDSAMYLCASSPRGQGTYEQYFGPGTRLTVT.

The gene calls are TRBV7-8 and TRBJ2-5, with TRBD1 as a possible D gene (6 bases). Germline V gene data show CDR1 as SGHVS and CDR2 as FQNEAQ. V gave up 4 bases and J gave up 3 bases, with 9 bases separating them. This CDR3 is built from 13 residues. CDR3 amino acids: CASSWGPEETQYF. CDR3 DNA: TGTGCCAGCAGCTGGGGGCCCGAAGAGACCCAGTACTTC.

As to this clone: Other DNA sequences in the sample encode the same CDR3. The rearrangement joins TRBV30 to TRBJ1-4; 10 bases fit TRBD1. Germline lookup yields CDR1 GTSNPN and CDR2 SVGIG (reference sequence). With 5 bases clipped from V and 5 bases from J, the junction kept 5 bases outside the gene matches. The CDR3 runs 14 residues. The CDR3 DNA sequence: TGTGCCTGGGATCGGGACAGGGGAAATGAAAAACTGTTTTTT. Protein product: CAWDRDRGNEKLFF.

The chain couples TRBV15 to TRBJ2-3, with 9 bases lining up with TRBD1. J lost 4 bases, V lost 3 bases, and 2 bases had no gene match. Germline lookup yields CDR1 LNHNV and CDR2 YYDKDF (reference sequence). The CDR3 is 14 amino acids. The CDR3, as DNA: TGTGCCACCAGCAGGGACAGGGGCCCAGATACGCAGTATTTT. It yields the protein CATSRDRGPDTQYF. The full variable domain, its missing parts supplied by reference TRBV15 and TRBJ2-3, is DAMVIQNPRYQVTQFGKPVTLSCSQTLNHNVMYWYQQKSSQAPKLLFHYYDKDFNNEADTPDNFQSRRPNTSFCFLDIRSPGLGDTAMYLCATSRDRGPDTQYFGPGTRLTVL.

The rearrangement uses TRBV7-2 and TRBJ2-7, with TRBD1 as a possible D gene (6 bases). Germline CDR1 is SGHTA and CDR2 is FQGNSA. This CDR3 region has 14 residues. Trimming stripped 2 bases from V and 1 base from J, with 9 bases between. CDR3 nucleotides: TGTGCCAGCAGCTTACAGGGGTTTTCCTACGAGCAGTACTTC. Its translation: CASSLQGFSYEQYF.

The CDR3 DNA sequence: TGTGCCAGCAACCGGCTGGGGAGCTCTGGGGCCAACGTCCTGACTTTC. Encoded protein: CASNRLGSSGANVLTF. The gene calls are TRBV28 and TRBJ2-6; D is perhaps TRBD2 (5 bases). The germline gives CDR1 MDHEN, CDR2 SYDVKM. The CDR3 totals 16 residues. The V and J ends lost 7 bases and 0 bases respectively, with 13 bases between them.

This chain joins TRBV5-6 and TRBJ2-3; no reliable D call. The CDR3 has 14 residues. Trimming left V 5 bases short and J 3 bases short, with 13 bases between. Germline CDR1 is SGHDT and CDR2 is YYEEEE. CDR3 DNA: TGTGCCAGCAGAAATTTACTTTTGACAGATACGCAGTATTTT. Translating it yields CASRNLLLTDTQYF.

The chain links TRBV4-3 to TRBJ1-3; D possibly corresponds to TRBD1 (5 bases). This CDR3 is 17 amino acids long. Germline V gene data show CDR1 as LGHNA and CDR2 as YSLEER. Trimming removed 4 bases from V and 4 bases from J, with 20 bases in between. As DNA, the CDR3 is TGCGCCAGCAGCCGATCTGACAGCTCCTTCCACGGAAACACCATATATTTT. This translates into CASSRSDSSFHGNTIYF.

The genes are TRBV11-2 and TRBJ2-7; D is unresolved. Germline V gene sequence: CDR1 SGHAT, CDR2 FQNNGV. V dropped 5 bases and J dropped 0 bases, with 11 bases sitting between them. There are 14 residues in the CDR3. The CDR3 spells CASSRPTRSYEQYF. The CDR3 DNA reads as TGTGCCAGCAGCCGTCCGACCCGCTCCTACGAGCAGTACTTC. The full variable domain, completed using reference TRBV11-2 and TRBJ2-7, is EAGVAQSPRYKIIEKRQSVAFWCNPISGHATLYWYQQILGQGPKLLIQFQNNGVVDDSQLPKDRFSAERLKGVDSTLKIQPAKLEDSAVYLCASSRPTRSYEQYFGPGTRLTVT.

This chain uses TRBV5-4 with TRBJ2-1; D may be TRBD1 or TRBD2 (5 bases each). The CDR3 has 17 residues. CDR1 is SGHNT and CDR2 is YYREEE in the germline V gene (reference sequence). V dropped 6 bases and J dropped 7 bases, with 26 bases sitting between them. The CDR3 reads CASTLMQGAALINEQFF. The CDR3 region has the DNA TGTGCCAGCACCTTAATGCAGGGAGCGGCCCTAATAAATGAGCAGTTCTTC.

This clone has just a few counts. The chain is built from TRBV6-6 and TRBJ2-3, with 8 bases matching TRBD2. The CDR3 has 16 amino acids. CDR1 is MNHNY and CDR2 is SVGAGI in the germline V gene (reference sequence). V was clipped by 6 bases and J by 4 bases; unmatched bases: 12. Here the CDR3 DNA reads TGTGCCAGCAGCTACAGAGCAGCGGGAGAGTCAGATACGCAGTATTTT. This encodes CASSYRAAGESDTQYF.

The chain joins TRBV9 to TRBJ2-2, with D tentatively TRBD1 or TRBD2 (5 bases each). This CDR3 is 16 amino acids long. Germline values: CDR1 SGDLS, CDR2 YYNGEE. V lost 4 bases, J lost 1 base, and 14 bases lay in between. The CDR3 DNA reads as TGTGCCAGCAGCTCGAGGGGAGATGGGAACACCGGGGAGCTGTTTTTT. It translates to CASSSRGDGNTGELFF.

The chain joins TRBV5-4 to TRBJ1-2; possibly TRBD1 for D (5 bases). Trimming took off 0 bases at V and 0 bases at J, with 9 bases between the two ends. This CDR3 comprises 15 residues. CDR1 is SGHNT and CDR2 is YYREEE in the germline V gene (reference sequence). CDR3 residues: CASSLGSTANYGYTF. The CDR3 coding sequence is TGTGCCAGCAGCTTGGGCTCGACAGCTAACTATGGCTACACCTTC.

The gene calls are TRBV27 and TRBJ2-7; D is ambiguous. The CDR3 covers 14 residues. Trimming cost V 10 bases and J 6 bases, with 22 bases left between them. Germline V gene sequence: CDR1 MNHEY, CDR2 SMNVEV (reference sequence). In DNA, the CDR3 is TGTGCCATTCCCGGCCGCAGTGCGACTCGCGAGCAGTACTTC. Amino acid sequence: CAIPGRSATREQYF.